The 12 T cell receptor beta chains in this list originate from one sample, sequenced in a study of identical twins. A single record per CDR3 protein comes from TCRdb applying MiXCR to the 5' RACE reads. The sample shows 430,000 or so distinct CDR3 sequences, more than 20% of them seen only once. The data were also submitted as part of a second study, on T cells expressing NK-cell markers.

The sample consisted of CD4+ T cells sorted from blood. These receptor sequences come from a young woman in good health.

This clonotype was detected a few times. The chain is built from TRBV6-1 and TRBJ1-1, with D perhaps matching TRBD1 (6 bases). The germline CDR1 and CDR2 sequences are MNHNS and SASEGT. The V and J ends lost 8 bases and 4 bases respectively, with 14 bases between them. This CDR3 contains 13 residues. The CDR3 coding sequence is TGTGCCAGCGGCAAGCAGGGGAGCACTGAAGCTTTCTTT. It specifies CASGKQGSTEAFF.

This clonotype has only a few counts. This chain connects TRBV9 to TRBJ1-1; tentatively, D is TRBD1 (6 bases). Germline CDR1 reads SGDLS; CDR2 reads YYNGEE. This CDR3 region has 14 residues. The germline V and J ends were trimmed by 0 bases and 11 bases, with 17 bases remaining between them. CDR3 loop: CASSVEPQGPRAFF. The CDR3 DNA follows: TGTGCCAGCAGCGTAGAACCCCAGGGGCCGAGGGCTTTCTTT.

The rearrangement joins TRBV6-1 to TRBJ2-1; the D gene is possibly TRBD2 (7 bases). CDR1 MNHNS and CDR2 SASEGT come from the germline V gene. Between the trimmed V and J ends, which lost 7 bases and 5 bases, there was a span of 27 bases. The CDR3 sequence is 18 residues long. CDR3 in amino acids: CASMYILGGTRYNNEQFF. The CDR3 DNA reads as TGTGCCAGCATGTATATATTGGGGGGGACACGATATAACAATGAGCAGTTCTTC.

This sequence joins TRBV12-3 or TRBV12-4 and TRBJ1-5; no reliable D call. CDR3 size: 15 residues. Trimming pared 5 bases from V and 2 bases from J, leaving 13 bases between. The CDR3 here is CASSPGGYGNQPQHF. CDR3 in DNA: TGTGCCAGCAGTCCTGGAGGGTACGGCAATCAGCCCCAGCATTTT.

V is TRBV9 and J is TRBJ2-7; the D gene is possibly TRBD2 (5 bases). Trimming cost V 0 bases and J 12 bases, with 13 bases left between them. Germline V gives CDR1 SGDLS, CDR2 YYNGEE. This CDR3 spans 12 amino acids. The CDR3 spells CASSVDGGRRYF. As DNA, the CDR3 is TGTGCCAGCAGCGTAGACGGAGGTCGGCGGTACTTC. Based on the CDR3 plus reference TRBV9 and TRBJ2-7, the full variable domain is DSGVTQTPKHLITATGQRVTLRCSPRSGDLSVYWYQQSLDQGLQFLIQYYNGEERAKGNILERFSAQQFPDLHSELNLSSLELGDSALYFCASSVDGGRRYFGPGTRLTVT.

This clonotype was detected many times. The CDR3 protein is CASSLTPRDTIYF. CDR3 in DNA: TGTGCCAGCAGCTTGACACCCAGAGACACCATATATTTT. The chain carries TRBV11-2 and TRBJ1-3; no clear D. This CDR3 is built from 13 residues. V was trimmed by 3 bases and J by 8 bases, leaving 11 bases between them. The germline V gene has CDR1 SGHAT and CDR2 FQNNGV.

This clonotype was detected ten times or more. This chain links TRBV12-5 with TRBJ2-3; D is uncertain. CDR1 is LGHNT, CDR2 FRNRAP, per germline. This CDR3 comprises 12 residues. The V and J ends lost 2 bases and 6 bases respectively, with 6 bases between them. The CDR3 loop reads CASGLLPDTQYF. The CDR3, as DNA: TGTGCTAGTGGTTTGCTGCCCGATACGCAGTATTTT. Based on the CDR3 plus reference TRBV12-5 and TRBJ2-3, the full variable domain is DARVTQTPRHKVTEMGQEVTMRCQPILGHNTVFWYRQTMMQGLELLAYFRNRAPLDDSGMPKDRFSAEMPDATLATLKIQPSEPRDSAVYFCASGLLPDTQYFGPGTRLTVL.

V is TRBV7-2 and J is TRBJ1-1; D not certain. Germline lookup yields CDR1 SGHTA and CDR2 FQGNSA. The V end was cut by 5 bases, the J end by 5 bases, with 12 bases between. The CDR3 has 13 amino acids. The CDR3 DNA is TGTGCCAGCAGCCAGCAGGCGGGGACTGAAGCTTTCTTT. It translates to CASSQQAGTEAFF.

V is TRBV5-6 and J is TRBJ2-4; D perhaps matches TRBD2 (5 bases). This CDR3 has 13 amino acids. Per the germline V gene, CDR1 is SGHDT and CDR2 is YYEEEE. Trimming shortened V by 1 base and J by 15 bases, and 17 bases separated the two germline ends. The CDR3 DNA sequence: TGTGCCAGCAGCTTGAAAGCCGGGGTGATGCCGTACTTC. It specifies CASSLKAGVMPYF.

This clonotype was counted a few times. The V gene is TRBV20-1, the J gene TRBJ2-3, with 9 bases identical to TRBD1. Per the germline V gene, CDR1 is DFQATT and CDR2 is SNEGSKA (reference sequence). Germline trimming cut 5 bases from V and 1 base from J; bases unmatched to any gene: 7. The CDR3 is made up of 15 amino acids. The CDR3 here is CSARRGTGRTDTQYF. DNA for the CDR3: TGCAGTGCTCGAAGGGGGACAGGGCGCACAGATACGCAGTATTTT.

This clonotype was observed a handful of times. The chain links TRBV5-5 to TRBJ2-5, with 7 nucleotides matching TRBD2. The germline gives CDR1 SGHKS, CDR2 YYEKEE (reference sequence). CDR3 length: 16 amino acids. The ends lost 4 bases at V and 1 base at J; junction bases unmatched: 10. The CDR3 spells CASSISGSGGQETQYF. The CDR3 DNA reads TGTGCCAGCAGCATTAGCGGGTCCGGGGGCCAAGAGACCCAGTACTTC.

This clonotype came up a few times. The V gene is TRBV5-1, the J gene TRBJ1-5; the D is unclear. The germline CDR1 and CDR2 sequences are SGHRS and YFSETQ. The CDR3 contains 14 residues. V dropped 2 bases and J dropped 5 bases, with 11 bases sitting between them. The CDR3 region is CASSFRDGDQPQHF. Here the CDR3 DNA reads TGCGCCAGCAGCTTCCGGGATGGTGATCAGCCCCAGCATTTT.